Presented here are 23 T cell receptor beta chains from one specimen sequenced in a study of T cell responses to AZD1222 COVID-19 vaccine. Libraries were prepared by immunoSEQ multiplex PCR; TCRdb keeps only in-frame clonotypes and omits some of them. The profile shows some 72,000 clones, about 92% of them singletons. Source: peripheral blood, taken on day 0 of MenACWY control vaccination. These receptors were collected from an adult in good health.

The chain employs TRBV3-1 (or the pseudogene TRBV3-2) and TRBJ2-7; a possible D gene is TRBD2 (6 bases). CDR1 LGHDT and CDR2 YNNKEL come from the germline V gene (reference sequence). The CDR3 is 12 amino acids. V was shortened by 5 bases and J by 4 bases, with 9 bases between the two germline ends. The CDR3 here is CASSSRGYEQYF. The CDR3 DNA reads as TGTGCCAGCAGCAGCCGGGGGTACGAGCAGTACTTC.

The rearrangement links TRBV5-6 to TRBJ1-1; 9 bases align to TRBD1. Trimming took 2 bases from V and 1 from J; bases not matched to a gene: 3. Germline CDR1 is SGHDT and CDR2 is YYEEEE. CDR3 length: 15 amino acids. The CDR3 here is CASSLQGARNTEAFF. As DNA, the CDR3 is TGTGCCAGCAGCTTACAGGGGGCGCGGAACACTGAAGCTTTCTTT.

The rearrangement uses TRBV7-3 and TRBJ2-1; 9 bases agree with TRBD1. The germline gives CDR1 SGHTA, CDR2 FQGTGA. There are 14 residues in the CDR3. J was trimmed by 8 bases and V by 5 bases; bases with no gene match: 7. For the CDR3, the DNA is TGTGCCAGCAGCCCGGGACAGGGTGGACATGAGCAGTTCTTC. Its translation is CASSPGQGGHEQFF. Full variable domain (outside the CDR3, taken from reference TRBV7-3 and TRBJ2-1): GAGVSQTPSNKVTEKGKYVELRCDPISGHTALYWYRQSLGQGPEFLIYFQGTGAADDSGLPNDRFFAVRPEGSVSTLKIQRTERGDSAVYLCASSPGQGGHEQFFGPGTRLTVL.

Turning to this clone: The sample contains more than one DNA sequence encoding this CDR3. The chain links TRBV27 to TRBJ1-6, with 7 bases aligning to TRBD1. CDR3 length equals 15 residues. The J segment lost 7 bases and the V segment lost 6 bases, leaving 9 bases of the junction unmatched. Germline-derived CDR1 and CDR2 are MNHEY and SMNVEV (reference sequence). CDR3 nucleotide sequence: TGTGCCAGCAGCACCCCGACAGGGTGGAATTCACCCCTCCACTTT. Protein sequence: CASSTPTGWNSPLHF.

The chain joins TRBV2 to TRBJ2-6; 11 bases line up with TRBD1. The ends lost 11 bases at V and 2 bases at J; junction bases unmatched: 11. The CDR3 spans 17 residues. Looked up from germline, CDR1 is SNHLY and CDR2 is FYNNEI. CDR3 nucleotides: TGTGCCGGAGAGAGCGGGACAGGGGGTCCTGGGGCCAACGTCCTGACTTTC. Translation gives CAGESGTGGPGANVLTF. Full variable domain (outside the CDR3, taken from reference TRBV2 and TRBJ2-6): EPEVTQTPSHQVTQMGQEVILRCVPISNHLYFYWYRQILGQKVEFLVSFYNNEISEKSEIFDDQFSVERPDGSNFTLKIRSTKLEDSAMYFCAGESGTGGPGANVLTFGAGSRLTVL.

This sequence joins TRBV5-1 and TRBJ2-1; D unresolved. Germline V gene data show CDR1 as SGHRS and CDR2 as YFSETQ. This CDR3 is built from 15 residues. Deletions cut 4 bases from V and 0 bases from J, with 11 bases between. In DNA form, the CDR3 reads TGCGCCAGCAGCCAAATAGATAGCTCCTACAATGAGCAGTTCTTC. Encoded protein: CASSQIDSSYNEQFF. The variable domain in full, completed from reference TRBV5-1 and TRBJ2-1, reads KAGVTQTPRYLIKTRGQQVTLSCSPISGHRSVSWYQQTPGQGLQFLFEYFSETQRNKGNFPGRFSGRQFSNSRSEMNVSTLELGDSALYLCASSQIDSSYNEQFFGPGTRLTVL.

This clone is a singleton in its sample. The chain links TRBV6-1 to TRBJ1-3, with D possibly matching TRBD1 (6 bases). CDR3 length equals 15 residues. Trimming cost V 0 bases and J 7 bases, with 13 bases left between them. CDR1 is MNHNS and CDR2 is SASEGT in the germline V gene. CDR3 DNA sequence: TGTGCCAGCAGTGAAGCTCAGGGGCCCTTCAACACCATATATTTT. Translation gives CASSEAQGPFNTIYF.

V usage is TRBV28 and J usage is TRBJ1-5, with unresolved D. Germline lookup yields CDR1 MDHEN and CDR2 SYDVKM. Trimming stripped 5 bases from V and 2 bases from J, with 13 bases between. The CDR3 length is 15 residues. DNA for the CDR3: TGTGCCAGCAGTCCGGCCGGGGTGGGCAATCAGCCCCAGCATTTT. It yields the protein CASSPAGVGNQPQHF. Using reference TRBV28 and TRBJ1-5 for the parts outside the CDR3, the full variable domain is DVKVTQSSRYLVKRTGEKVFLECVQDMDHENMFWYRQDPGLGLRLIYFSYDVKMKEKGDIPEGYSVSREKKERFSLILESASTNQTSMYLCASSPAGVGNQPQHFGDGTRLSIL.

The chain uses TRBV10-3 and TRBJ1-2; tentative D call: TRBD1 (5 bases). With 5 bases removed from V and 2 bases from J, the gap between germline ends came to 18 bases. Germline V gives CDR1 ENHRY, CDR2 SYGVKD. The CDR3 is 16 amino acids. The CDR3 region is CAISYDPRDGNYGYTF. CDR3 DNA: TGTGCCATCAGTTATGACCCCCGGGACGGGAACTATGGCTACACCTTC.

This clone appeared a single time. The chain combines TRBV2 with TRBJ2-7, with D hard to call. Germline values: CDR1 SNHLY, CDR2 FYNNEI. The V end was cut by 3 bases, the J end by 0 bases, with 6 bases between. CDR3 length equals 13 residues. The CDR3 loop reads CASSDLFSYEQYF. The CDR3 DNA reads TGTGCCAGCAGTGACCTTTTCTCCTACGAGCAGTACTTC.

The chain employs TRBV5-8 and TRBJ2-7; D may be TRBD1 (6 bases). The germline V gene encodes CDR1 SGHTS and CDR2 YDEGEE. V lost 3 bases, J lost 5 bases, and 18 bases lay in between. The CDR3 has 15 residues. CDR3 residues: CASSSPQGMRDEQYF. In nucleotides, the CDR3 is TGTGCCAGCAGCTCCCCCCAGGGGATGAGGGACGAGCAGTACTTC.

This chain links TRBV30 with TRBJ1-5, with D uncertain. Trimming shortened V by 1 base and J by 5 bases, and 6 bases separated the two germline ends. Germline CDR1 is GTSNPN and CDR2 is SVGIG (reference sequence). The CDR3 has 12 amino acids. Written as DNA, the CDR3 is TGTGCCTGGAGTGATTGGCATCAGCCCCAGCATTTT. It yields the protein CAWSDWHQPQHF.

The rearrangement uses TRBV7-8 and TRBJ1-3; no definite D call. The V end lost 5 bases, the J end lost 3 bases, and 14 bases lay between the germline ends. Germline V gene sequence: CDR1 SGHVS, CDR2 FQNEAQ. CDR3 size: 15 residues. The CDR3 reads CASSLRVHFGNTIYF. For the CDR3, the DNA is TGTGCCAGCAGCCTGAGGGTCCACTTTGGAAACACCATATATTTT.

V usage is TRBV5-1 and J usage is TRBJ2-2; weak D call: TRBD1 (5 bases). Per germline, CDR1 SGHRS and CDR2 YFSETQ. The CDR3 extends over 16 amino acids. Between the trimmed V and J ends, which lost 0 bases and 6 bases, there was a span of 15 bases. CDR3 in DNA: TGCGCCAGCAGCTTGGCCGGGCAGGGTTTGTCCGGGGAGCTGTTTTTT. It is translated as CASSLAGQGLSGELFF.

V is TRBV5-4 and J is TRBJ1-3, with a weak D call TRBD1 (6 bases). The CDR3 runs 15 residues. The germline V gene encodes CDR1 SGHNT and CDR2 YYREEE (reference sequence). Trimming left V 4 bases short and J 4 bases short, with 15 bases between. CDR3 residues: CASSAEQGTGNTIYF. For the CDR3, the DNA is TGTGCCAGCAGCGCCGAACAGGGAACCGGAAACACCATATATTTT.

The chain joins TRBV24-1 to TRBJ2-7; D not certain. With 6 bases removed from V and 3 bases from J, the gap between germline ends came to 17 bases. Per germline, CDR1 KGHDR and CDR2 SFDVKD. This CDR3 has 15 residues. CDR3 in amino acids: CATSLRAALYYEQYF. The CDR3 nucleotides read TGTGCCACCAGTTTAAGGGCCGCCCTCTACTACGAGCAGTACTTC.

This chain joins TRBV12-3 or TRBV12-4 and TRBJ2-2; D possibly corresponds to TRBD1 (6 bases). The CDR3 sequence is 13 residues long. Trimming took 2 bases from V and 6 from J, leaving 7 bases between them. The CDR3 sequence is CASSLQGPGELFF. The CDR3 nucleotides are TGTGCCAGCAGTTTACAGGGGCCCGGGGAGCTGTTTTTT.

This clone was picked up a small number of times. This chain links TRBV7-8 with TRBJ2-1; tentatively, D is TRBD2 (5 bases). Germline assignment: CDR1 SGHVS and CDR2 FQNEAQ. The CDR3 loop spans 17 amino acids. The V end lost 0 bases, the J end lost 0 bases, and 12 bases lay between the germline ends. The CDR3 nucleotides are TGTGCCAGCAGCTTAGCGGGTGCGGGTAGCTCCTACAATGAGCAGTTCTTC. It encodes CASSLAGAGSSYNEQFF.

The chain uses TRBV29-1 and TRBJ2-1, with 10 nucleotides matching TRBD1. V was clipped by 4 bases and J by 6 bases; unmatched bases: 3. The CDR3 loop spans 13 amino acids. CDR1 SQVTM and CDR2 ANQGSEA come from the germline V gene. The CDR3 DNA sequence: TGCAGCGTTGGGGGGACAGGGGCCAATGAGCAGTTCTTC. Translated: CSVGGTGANEQFF.

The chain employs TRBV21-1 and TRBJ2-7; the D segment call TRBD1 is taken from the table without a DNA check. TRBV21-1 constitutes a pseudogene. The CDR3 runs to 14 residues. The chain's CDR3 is CASSKKGGGYEQYF. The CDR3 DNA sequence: TGTGCCAGCAGCAAAAAAGGGGGTGGGTACGAGCAGTACTTC.

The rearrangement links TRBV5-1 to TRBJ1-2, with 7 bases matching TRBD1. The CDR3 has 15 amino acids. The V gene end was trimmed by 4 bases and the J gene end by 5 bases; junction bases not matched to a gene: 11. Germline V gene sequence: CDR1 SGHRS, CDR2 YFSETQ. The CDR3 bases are TGCGCCAGCAGCATGCAGGGCGAGGGGGCTTATGGCTACACCTTC. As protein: CASSMQGEGAYGYTF.

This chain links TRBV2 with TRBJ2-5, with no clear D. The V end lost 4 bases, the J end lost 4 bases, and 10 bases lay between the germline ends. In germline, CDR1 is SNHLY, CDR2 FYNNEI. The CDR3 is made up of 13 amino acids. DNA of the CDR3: TGTGCCAGCAGTGGTGATAGGGCAGAGACCCAGTACTTC. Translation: CASSGDRAETQYF.

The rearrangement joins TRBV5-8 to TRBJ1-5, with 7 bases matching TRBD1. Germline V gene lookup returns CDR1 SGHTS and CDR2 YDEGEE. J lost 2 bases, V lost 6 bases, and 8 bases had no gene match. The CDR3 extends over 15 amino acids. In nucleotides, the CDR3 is TGTGCCAGCACCCTAGGGACAGCCGGCAATCAGCCCCAGCATTTT. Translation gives CASTLGTAGNQPQHF.